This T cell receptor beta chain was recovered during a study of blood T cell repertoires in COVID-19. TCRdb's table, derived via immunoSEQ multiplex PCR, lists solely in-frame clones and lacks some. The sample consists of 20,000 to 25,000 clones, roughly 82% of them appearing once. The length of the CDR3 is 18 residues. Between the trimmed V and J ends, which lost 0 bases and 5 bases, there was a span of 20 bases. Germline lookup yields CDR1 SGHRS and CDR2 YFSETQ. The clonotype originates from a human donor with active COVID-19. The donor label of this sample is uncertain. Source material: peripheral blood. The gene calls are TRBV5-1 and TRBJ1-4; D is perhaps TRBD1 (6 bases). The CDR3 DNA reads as TGCGCCAGCAGCTTGGGGCCGGCGGGCGGACAGTGGAATGAAAAACTGTTTTTT. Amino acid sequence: CASSLGPAGGQWNEKLFF.